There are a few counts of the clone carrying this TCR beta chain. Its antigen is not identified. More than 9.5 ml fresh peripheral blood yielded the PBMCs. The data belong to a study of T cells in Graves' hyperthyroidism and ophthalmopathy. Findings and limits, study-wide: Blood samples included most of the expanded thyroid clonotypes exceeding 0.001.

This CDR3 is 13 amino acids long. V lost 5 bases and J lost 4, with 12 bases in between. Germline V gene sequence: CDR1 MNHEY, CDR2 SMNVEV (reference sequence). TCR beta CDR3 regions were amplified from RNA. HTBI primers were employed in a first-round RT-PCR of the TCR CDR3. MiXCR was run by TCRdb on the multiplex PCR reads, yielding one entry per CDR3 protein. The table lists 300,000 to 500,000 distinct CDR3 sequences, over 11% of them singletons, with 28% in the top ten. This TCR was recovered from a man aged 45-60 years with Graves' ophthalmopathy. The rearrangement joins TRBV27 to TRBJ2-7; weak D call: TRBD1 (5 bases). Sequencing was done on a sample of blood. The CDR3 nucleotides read TGTGCCAGCAGTCAGGGTTCCGTGTACGAGCAGTACTTC. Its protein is CASSQGSVYEQYF.